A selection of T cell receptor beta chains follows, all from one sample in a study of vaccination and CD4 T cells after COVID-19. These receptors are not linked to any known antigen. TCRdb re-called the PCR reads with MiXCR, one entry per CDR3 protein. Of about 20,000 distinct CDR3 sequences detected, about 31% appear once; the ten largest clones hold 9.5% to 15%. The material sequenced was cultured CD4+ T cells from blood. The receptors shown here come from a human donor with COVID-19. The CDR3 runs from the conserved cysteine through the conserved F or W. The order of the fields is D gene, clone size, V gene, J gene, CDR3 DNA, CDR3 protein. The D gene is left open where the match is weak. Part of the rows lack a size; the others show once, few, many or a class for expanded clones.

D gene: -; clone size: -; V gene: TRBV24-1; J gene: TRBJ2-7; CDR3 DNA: TGTGCCACCAGTGCCAGGGGTGGGTCCTACGAGCAGTACTTC; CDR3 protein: CATSARGGSYEQYF
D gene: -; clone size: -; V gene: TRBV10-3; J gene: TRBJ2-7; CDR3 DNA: TGTGCCATCAGTGAGATGGGCTACGAGCAGTACTTC; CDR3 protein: CAISEMGYEQYF
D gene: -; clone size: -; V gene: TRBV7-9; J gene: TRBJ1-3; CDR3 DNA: TGTGCCAGCAGCCTGGAGGGGCCAGGGACTGGAAACACCATATATTTT; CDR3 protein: CASSLEGPGTGNTIYF
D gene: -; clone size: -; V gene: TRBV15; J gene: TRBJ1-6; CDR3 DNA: TGTGCCACGGGGAAGTTCTCCTATAATTCACCCCTCCACTTT; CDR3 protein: CATGKFSYNSPLHF
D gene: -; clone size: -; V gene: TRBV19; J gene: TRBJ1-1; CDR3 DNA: TGTGCCAGTAGTATAGGGACAGCTAAAAACACTGAAGCTTTCTTT; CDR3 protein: CASSIGTAKNTEAFF
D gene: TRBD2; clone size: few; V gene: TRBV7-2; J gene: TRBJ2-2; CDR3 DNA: TGTGCTAGTCACGGGGGGACCGCCGGGGAGCTGTTTTTT; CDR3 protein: CASHGGTAGELFF
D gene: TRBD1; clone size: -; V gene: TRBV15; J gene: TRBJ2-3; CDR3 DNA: TGTGCCACCAGCAGACCGACGGGACAGTCAGATACGCAGTATTTT; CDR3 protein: CATSRPTGQSDTQYF
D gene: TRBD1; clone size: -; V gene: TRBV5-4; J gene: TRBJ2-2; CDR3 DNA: TGTGCCAGCAGCTTGGTGCAGGGGGTAAGCACCGGGGAGCTGTTTTTT; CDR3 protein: CASSLVQGVSTGELFF
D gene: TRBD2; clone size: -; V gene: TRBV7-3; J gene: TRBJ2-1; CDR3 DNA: TGTGCCAGCAGCTCGGGACTAGCGGGGATCTACAATGAGCAGTTCTTC; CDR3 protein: CASSSGLAGIYNEQFF
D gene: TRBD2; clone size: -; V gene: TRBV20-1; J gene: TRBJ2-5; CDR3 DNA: TGCAGTGCTAGAGATTCCCGACTAGCTAAAGTTCAAGAGACCCAGTACTTC; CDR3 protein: CSARDSRLAKVQETQYF
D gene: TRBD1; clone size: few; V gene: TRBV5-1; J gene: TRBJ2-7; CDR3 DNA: TGCGCCAGCAGCGCGACAGGGGGCTACGAGCAGTACTTC; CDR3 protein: CASSATGGYEQYF
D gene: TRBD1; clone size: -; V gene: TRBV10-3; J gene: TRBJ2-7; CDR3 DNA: TGTGCCATCAGTGAGTCCGACAGGGTCTACGAGCAGTACTTC; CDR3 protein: CAISESDRVYEQYF
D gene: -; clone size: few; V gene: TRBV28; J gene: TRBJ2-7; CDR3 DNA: TGTGCCAGCGGGCCGGGGGTTGGAACCTACGAGCAGTACTTC; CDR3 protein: CASGPGVGTYEQYF
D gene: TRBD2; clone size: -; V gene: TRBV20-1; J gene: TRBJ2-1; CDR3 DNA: TGCAGTGCTAGGGCCTCGGGACTAGGGACCTACAATGAGCAGTTCTTC; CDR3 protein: CSARASGLGTYNEQFF
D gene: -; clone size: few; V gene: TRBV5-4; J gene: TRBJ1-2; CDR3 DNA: TGTGCCAGCAGCTTGGTATCCGGGACTGGCTACACCTTC; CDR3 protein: CASSLVSGTGYTF
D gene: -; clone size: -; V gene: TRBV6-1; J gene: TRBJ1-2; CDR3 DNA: TGTGCCAGCAGGCTACGGGAAAACTATGGCTACACCTTC; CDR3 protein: CASRLRENYGYTF
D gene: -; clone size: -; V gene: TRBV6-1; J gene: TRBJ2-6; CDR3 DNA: TGTGCCAGCAGTAACCCCGCGGGGTGGGGCAACGTCCTGACTTTC; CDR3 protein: CASSNPAGWGNVLTF
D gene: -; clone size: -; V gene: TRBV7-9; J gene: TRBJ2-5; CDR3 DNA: TGTGCCAGCAGCGCGGGTCCGAGGGAGACCCAGTACTTC; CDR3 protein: CASSAGPRETQYF
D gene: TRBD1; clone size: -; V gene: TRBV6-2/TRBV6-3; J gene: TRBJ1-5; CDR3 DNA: TGTGCCAGCAGTTTCGGACAGGGGCGCAATCAGCCCCAGCATTTT; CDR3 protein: CASSFGQGRNQPQHF
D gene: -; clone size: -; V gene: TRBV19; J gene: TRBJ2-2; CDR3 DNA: TGTGCCAGTCGGGGAACCGGGGAGCTGTTTTTT; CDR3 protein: CASRGTGELFF
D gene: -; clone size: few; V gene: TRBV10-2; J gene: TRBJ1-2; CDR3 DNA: TGCGCCAGCAGCGACAGTAGTTATAGCTACACCTTC; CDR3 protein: CASSDSSYSYTF
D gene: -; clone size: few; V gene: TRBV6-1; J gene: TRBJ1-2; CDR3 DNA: TGTGCCAGCAGTGAGGGGCCGACATGGGGGGGGTATGGCTACACCTTC; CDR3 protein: CASSEGPTWGGYGYTF
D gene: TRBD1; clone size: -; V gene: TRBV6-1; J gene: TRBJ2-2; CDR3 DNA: TGTGCCAGCAGGGGACAGCCCGCGAACACCGGGGAGCTGTTTTTT; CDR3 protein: CASRGQPANTGELFF
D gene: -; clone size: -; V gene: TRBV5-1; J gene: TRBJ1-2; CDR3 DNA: TGCGCCAGCAGCCAAGTTGTGATGAACTATGGCTACACCTTC; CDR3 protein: CASSQVVMNYGYTF
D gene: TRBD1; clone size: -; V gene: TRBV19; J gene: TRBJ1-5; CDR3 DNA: TGTGCCAGTCAGTACACAGGGGAAAATCAGCCCCAGCATTTT; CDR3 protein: CASQYTGENQPQHF
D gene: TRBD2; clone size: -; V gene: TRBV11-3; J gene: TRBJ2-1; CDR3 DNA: TGTGCCAGCAGCCCCAGGACTAGCGGGGGGGCAGGGAATGAGCAGTTCTTC; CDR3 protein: CASSPRTSGGAGNEQFF
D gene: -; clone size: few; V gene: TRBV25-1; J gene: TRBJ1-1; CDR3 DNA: TGTGCCAGCAGTGAGTCGTTTGGAGGGGTCGGTGAAGCTTTCTTT; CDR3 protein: CASSESFGGVGEAFF
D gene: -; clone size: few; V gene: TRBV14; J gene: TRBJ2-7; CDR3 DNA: TGTGCCAGCAGTCCTATCGGAGGGAGTCAATCCTACGAGCAGTACTTC; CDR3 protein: CASSPIGGSQSYEQYF
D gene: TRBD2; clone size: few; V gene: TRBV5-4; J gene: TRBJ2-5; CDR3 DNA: TGTGCCAGCAGCGGTGGGGGACTAGCGGGCCAAGAGACCCAGTACTTC; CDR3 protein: CASSGGGLAGQETQYF
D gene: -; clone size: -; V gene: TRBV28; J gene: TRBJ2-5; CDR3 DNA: TGTGCCAGCAGTCCGCCAGGGGCCCAAGAGACCCAGTACTTC; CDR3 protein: CASSPPGAQETQYF
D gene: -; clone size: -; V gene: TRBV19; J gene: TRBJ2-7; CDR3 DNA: TGTGCCAGTAGTACGGGTTACGAGCAGTACTTC; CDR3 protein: CASSTGYEQYF
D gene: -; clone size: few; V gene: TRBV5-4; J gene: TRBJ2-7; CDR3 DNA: TGTGCCAGCTCCCCTGGACCTTTCGAGCAGTACTTC; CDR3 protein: CASSPGPFEQYF
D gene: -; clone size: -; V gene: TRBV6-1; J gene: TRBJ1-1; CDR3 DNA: TGTGCCAGCAGTGAGGGGGCTCAAGCTTTCTTT; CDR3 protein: CASSEGAQAFF
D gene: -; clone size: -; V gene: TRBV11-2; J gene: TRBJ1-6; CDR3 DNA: TGTGCCAGCAACTTTCAAGGGGGGTCCTATAATTCACCCCTCCACTTT; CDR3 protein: CASNFQGGSYNSPLHF
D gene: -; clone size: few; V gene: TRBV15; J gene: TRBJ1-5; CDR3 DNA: TGTGCCACCAGCAGAGATAGGACAAGAAATCAGCCCCAGCATTTT; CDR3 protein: CATSRDRTRNQPQHF
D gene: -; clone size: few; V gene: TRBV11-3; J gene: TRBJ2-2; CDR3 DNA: TGTGCCAGCAGCTTAGATCGGTGGGGGGCGAACACCGGGGAGCTGTTTTTT; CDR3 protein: CASSLDRWGANTGELFF
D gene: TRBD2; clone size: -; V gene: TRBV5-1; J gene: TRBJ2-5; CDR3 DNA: TGCGCCAGCAGCCCTAGCGGGAGGCAGATGTCCCAGTACTTC; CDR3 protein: CASSPSGRQMSQYF
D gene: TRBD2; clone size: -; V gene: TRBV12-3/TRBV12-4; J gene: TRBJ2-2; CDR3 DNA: TGTGCCAGCGGGGTAGCGGGGGGGCCGAGGACCGGGGAGCTGTTTTTT; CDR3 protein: CASGVAGGPRTGELFF
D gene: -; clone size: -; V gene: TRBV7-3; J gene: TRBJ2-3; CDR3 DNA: TGTGCCAGCAGCGATGGGGCTACAGATACGCAGTATTTT; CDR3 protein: CASSDGATDTQYF
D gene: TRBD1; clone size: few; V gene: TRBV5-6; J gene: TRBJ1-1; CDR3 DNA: TGTGCCAGCAGCTTGGCCAACGGTTGGGCAGGGGGCGCTAGGGGTGAAGCTTTCTTT; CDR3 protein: CASSLANGWAGGARGEAFF
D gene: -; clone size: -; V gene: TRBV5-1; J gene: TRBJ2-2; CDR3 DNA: TGCGCCAGCAGCCCGGCGTGGGGGGGCTACACCGGGGAGCTGTTTTTT; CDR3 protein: CASSPAWGGYTGELFF
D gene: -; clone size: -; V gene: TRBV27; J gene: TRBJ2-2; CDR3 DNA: TGTGCCAGCAGTTTATCATGGGGAACCGGGGAGCTGTTTTTT; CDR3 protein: CASSLSWGTGELFF